The sequence of this TCR beta chain was determined in a study of Ad26.COV2.S vaccination and SARS-CoV-2 variants. Study summary: The authors gave Ad26.COV2.S intramuscularly, either once or twice 56 days apart. Study results and limitations: The analyses of TCR breadth and depth may have understated the size of total T cell responses.

Specified treatment: some 20 received Ad26.COV2.S at low or high dose, single or two shots; about five received placebo; per-sample allocation not given. At day 63 after the first vaccine or placebo injection, samples were drawn. Aged 18-55 years, donor was enrolled in Boston in 2020. A remark on this clone: Antigen unknown.

Germline CDR1 reads MNHEY; CDR2 reads SVGAGI. CDR3 length equals 13 residues. Trimming shortened V by 6 bases and J by 5 bases, and 14 bases separated the two germline ends. Produced via immunoSEQ multiplex PCR; TCRdb's table is partial and in-frame only. In the table there are about 350,000 clones, about 87% of which are singletons. The receptor was derived from a person aged 18 to 59 who received the Ad26.COV2.S COVID-19 vaccine or a placebo. The chain has TRBV6-5 and TRBJ2-7; a weak D match, TRBD1 (6 bases). The sequencing here drew on peripheral blood, taken in a trial of Ad26.COV2.S vaccine versus placebo. The DNA of the CDR3 is TGTGCCAGCAGACAGGGACGGCTACACGAGCAGTACTTC. This translates into CASRQGRLHEQYF.